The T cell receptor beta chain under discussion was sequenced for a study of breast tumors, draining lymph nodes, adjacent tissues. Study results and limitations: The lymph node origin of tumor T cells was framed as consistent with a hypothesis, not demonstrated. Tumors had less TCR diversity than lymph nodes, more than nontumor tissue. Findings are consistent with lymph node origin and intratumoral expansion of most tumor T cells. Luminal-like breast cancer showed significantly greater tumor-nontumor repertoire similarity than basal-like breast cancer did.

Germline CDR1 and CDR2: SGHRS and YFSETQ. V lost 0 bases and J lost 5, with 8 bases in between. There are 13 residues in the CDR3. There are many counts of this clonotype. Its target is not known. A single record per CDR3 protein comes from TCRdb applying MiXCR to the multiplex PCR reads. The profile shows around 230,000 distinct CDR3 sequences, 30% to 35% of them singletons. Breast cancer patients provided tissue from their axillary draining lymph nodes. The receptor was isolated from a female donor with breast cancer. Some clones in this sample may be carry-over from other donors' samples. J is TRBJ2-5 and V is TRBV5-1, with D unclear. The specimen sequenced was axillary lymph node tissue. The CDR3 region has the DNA TGCGCCAGCAGCTTGGGCCGAAGGGAGACCCAGTACTTC. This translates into CASSLGRRETQYF.